The rows below give T cell receptor beta chains drawn from one sample of a study of OX40 agonist ivuxolimab in advanced cancers. Profiled with immunoSEQ multiplex PCR; TCRdb holds only in-frame clones, not every one. The sample shows about 80,000 clones, 86% of them seen only once. The material sequenced was CD4+ or CD8+ T cells sorted from blood, taken in a trial of the OX40 agonist ivuxolimab. The receptors here all came from an adult with an advanced solid tumor such as melanoma, head and neck, liver or kidney cancer. Each CDR3 is given with its conserved first and last residue. The D gene is left open where the match is weak. Expanded clones are given a class, and other clones once, few, many or no size at all.

D gene,clone size,V gene,J gene,CDR3 DNA,CDR3 protein
-,-,TRBV7-2,TRBJ2-3,TGTGCCAGCAGTCCGGATAGGAATACGCAGTATTTT,CASSPDRNTQYF
-,-,TRBV7-7,TRBJ2-2,TGTGCCAGCAGCCCTGCACTGAAGACCGGGGAGCTGTTTTTT,CASSPALKTGELFF
TRBD1,-,TRBV28,TRBJ2-5,TGTGCCAGCAGTTTGACAGGGGCGAGTGAGACCCAGTACTTC,CASSLTGASETQYF
-,-,TRBV28,TRBJ2-7,TGTGCCAGCAGGGGGAACTACGAGCAGTACTTC,CASRGNYEQYF
-,-,TRBV5-1,TRBJ2-3,TGCGCCAGCAGTCGTAGGGTTGACTCAGATACGCAGTATTTT,CASSRRVDSDTQYF
-,-,TRBV9,TRBJ1-1,TGTGCCAGCAGCGTACTCACGGGCCTGAACACTGAAGCTTTCTTT,CASSVLTGLNTEAFF
TRBD1,many,TRBV5-1,TRBJ1-4,TGCGCCAGCAGCTTGGCCCAAAGGACAGGGGGGGAAAAACTGTTTTTT,CASSLAQRTGGEKLFF
TRBD1,-,TRBV5-1,TRBJ2-6,TGCGCCAGCAGCACGACAGGGACAGCCTCTGGGGCCAACGTCCTGACTTTC,CASSTTGTASGANVLTF
TRBD1,-,TRBV5-4,TRBJ2-1,TGTGCCAGCAGCCCCGGGCAGGGGGCGCGGAATGAGCAGTTCTTC,CASSPGQGARNEQFF
-,-,TRBV6-1,TRBJ2-2,TGTGCCAGCAGTGAATCTTTTGGCGGGGAGCTGTTTTTT,CASSESFGGELFF
-,-,TRBV7-7,TRBJ2-5,TGTGCCAGCAGCTTAGTGGGGGGCCAAGAGACCCAGTACTTC,CASSLVGGQETQYF
TRBD1,-,TRBV28,TRBJ1-2,TGTGCCAGCATAGTTGGGCAGGGGGCGAAGGATGGCTACACCTTC,CASIVGQGAKDGYTF
TRBD1,-,TRBV4-2,TRBJ2-6,TGTGCCAGCAGCCAGATACAGGGGGCTGGATCTGGGGCCAACGTCCTGACTTTC,CASSQIQGAGSGANVLTF
TRBD1,-,TRBV7-3,TRBJ2-3,TGTGCCAGCAGCCCCAGGACAGGGGCTTTTACAGATACGCAGTATTTT,CASSPRTGAFTDTQYF
-,-,TRBV30,TRBJ2-3,TGTGCCTGGAGTAGGGGGACAGATACGCAGTATTTT,CAWSRGTDTQYF
TRBD1,few,TRBV7-2,TRBJ1-1,TGTGCCAGCAGCCCCCACAGGGGGAATCTGAACACTGAAGCTTTCTTT,CASSPHRGNLNTEAFF
-,-,TRBV23-1,TRBJ1-1,TGCGCCAGCAGTCAATCGGGGGCAGGGAAAGTGGGGACTGAAGCTTTCTTT,CASSQSGAGKVGTEAFF
-,-,TRBV7-9,TRBJ1-4,TGTGCCAGCAGCTTAGGAGTGGGGCCGAATGAAAAACTGTTTTTT,CASSLGVGPNEKLFF
-,-,TRBV18,TRBJ1-2,TGTGCCAGCTCACCTTCCGGGAATGGCTACACCTTC,CASSPSGNGYTF
TRBD1,-,TRBV6-4,TRBJ1-1,TGTGCCAGCAAATTGGGGACAGGGGGATTCGAGGAAGCTTTCTTT,CASKLGTGGFEEAFF